A single sample gave rise to the 32 T cell receptor beta chains below, sequenced in a study of blood T cell repertoires in COVID-19 (dated by TCRdb to about 2020). Library method: the immunoSEQ multiplex PCR assay. Entries here come from immuneACCESS through TCRdb and include only in-frame sequences with V and J called. Some clones fail to appear in such tables; in the studies checked, an unresolved V gene covers under half of the shortfall, and the cause of the remainder is unknown. Recorded for this sample are some 50,000 clones; 75% to 85% of them occurred a single time. Approximately 7.1% of the sample is held by the ten biggest clonotypes. The sample taken for sequencing was peripheral blood. The receptors stem from a human donor in a cohort sampled during active COVID-19.

With regard to this clone: A junction end diverges from the germline sequence, so it may reflect a read error. V is TRBV28 and J is TRBJ2-1; 10 positions agree with TRBD2. This CDR3 spans 15 amino acids. The germline V gene has CDR1 MDHEN and CDR2 SYDVKM. The CDR3 DNA reads TGTGCCAGCAGTATATGGCTAGCGGGAGATGATGAGCAGTTCTTC. Translated: CASSIWLAGDDEQFF.

This chain joins TRBV2 and TRBJ1-1; weak D call: TRBD1 (5 bases). V was shortened by 7 bases and J by 4 bases, with 19 bases between the two germline ends. CDR1 and CDR2 from the germline V gene are SNHLY and FYNNEI. The CDR3 totals 15 residues. DNA of the CDR3: TGTGCCAGCACCTCTGGGGGGAGAGGAGGCACTGAAGCTTTCTTT. This codes for CASTSGGRGGTEAFF.

This chain joins TRBV5-4 and TRBJ2-3; 8 nucleotides align to TRBD2. V shed 0 bases and J 5 bases; nucleotides not matched to a gene: 8. Germline CDR1 reads SGHNT; CDR2 reads YYREEE (reference sequence). The CDR3 has 16 amino acids. CDR3 sequence reads: CASSLEGAGEVDTQYF. CDR3 bases: TGTGCCAGCAGCTTGGAGGGAGCGGGAGAGGTAGATACGCAGTATTTT.

The rearrangement links TRBV19 to TRBJ2-7, with a weak D call TRBD1 (5 bases). Germline V gene data show CDR1 as LNHDA and CDR2 as SQIVND (reference sequence). V lost 5 bases, J lost 3 bases, and 14 bases lay in between. This CDR3 comprises 14 residues. The CDR3 sequence: CASSGSGYLYEQYF. CDR3 nucleotides: TGTGCCAGTAGTGGGTCAGGGTATCTCTACGAGCAGTACTTC.

The gene calls are TRBV14 and TRBJ1-4, with 7 bases that match TRBD1. The CDR3 consists of 16 residues. Germline V CDR1 and CDR2: SGHDN, FVKESK. V trimming: 5 bases; J trimming: 6 bases; junction bases outside the gene matches: 12. This chain's CDR3 is CASSSQEQGIYEKLFF. CDR3 sequence (DNA): TGTGCCAGCAGCTCTCAGGAACAGGGGATATATGAAAAACTGTTTTTT.

The CDR3 bases are TGTGCCACCAGCGGTGGGGGGAATGGCTATGGCTACACCTTC. Amino acids: CATSGGGNGYGYTF. The V gene is TRBV24-1, the J gene TRBJ1-2; D perhaps matches TRBD1 (5 bases). CDR3 length: 14 amino acids. Deletions cut 7 bases from V and 4 bases from J, with 15 bases between. The germline V gene has CDR1 KGHDR and CDR2 SFDVKD.

The table lists this clone with a count of one. The chain has TRBV7-2 and TRBJ2-2, with 9 positions matching TRBD2. The V gene's germline CDR1 is SGHTA and CDR2 FQGNSA. V dropped 2 bases and J dropped 6; count of bases not matched to a gene: 4. This CDR3 has 15 residues. CDR3 nucleotides: TGTGCCAGCAGCTTAACTAGCGGGTTACCCGGGGAGCTGTTTTTT. Its translation is CASSLTSGLPGELFF.

V gene TRBV15 combines with J gene TRBJ2-6; 7 bases align to TRBD1. The ends lost 8 bases at V and 0 bases at J; junction bases unmatched: 1. The CDR3 has 14 residues. Germline V lookup: CDR1 LNHNV, CDR2 YYDKDF (reference sequence). CDR3: CATRTGSGANVLTF. The DNA for the CDR3 is TGTGCCACCCGGACAGGCTCTGGGGCCAACGTCCTGACTTTC.

As DNA, the CDR3 is TGTGCCAGTAGTGGGACAGCAGTTTCTTCCTACGAGCAGTACTTC. Translated: CASSGTAVSSYEQYF. The chain carries TRBV19 and TRBJ2-7; TRBD1 aligns across 7 bases. There are 15 residues in the CDR3. After removal of 5 bases from V and 1 base from J, the junction contained 8 bases not matched to a gene. Looked up from germline, CDR1 is LNHDA and CDR2 is SQIVND (reference sequence).

CDR3 DNA sequence: TGTGCCAGCAGCCAAGACGGGAAGGGTTGGGAGCAGTACTTC. It translates to CASSQDGKGWEQYF. V usage is TRBV14 and J usage is TRBJ2-7; tentatively, D is TRBD2 (5 bases). Germline V gives CDR1 SGHDN, CDR2 FVKESK. The CDR3 has 14 amino acids. Trimming took 0 bases from V and 7 from J, leaving 13 bases between them.

V gene TRBV19 combines with J gene TRBJ2-1; D might be TRBD1 (6 bases). This CDR3 is 12 amino acids long. Germline CDR1 LNHDA, CDR2 SQIVND (reference sequence). V was pared by 5 bases and J by 7 bases, with 9 bases between. CDR3 coding DNA: TGTGCCAGTAGTCCCGACAGGAATGAGCAGTTCTTC. Translation gives CASSPDRNEQFF.

This chain links TRBV5-4 with TRBJ2-5; a possible D gene is TRBD2 (6 bases). V shed 2 bases and J shed 2 bases, with 10 bases lying between them. CDR1 is SGHNT, CDR2 YYREEE, per germline (reference sequence). The CDR3 consists of 14 residues. CDR3 DNA: TGTGCCAGCAGCTTAGGTGGGGGGCAAGAGACCCAGTACTTC. Protein: CASSLGGGQETQYF.

The chain combines TRBV12-3 or TRBV12-4 with TRBJ1-4; D is unresolved. Trimming cost V 2 bases and J 4 bases, with 5 bases left between them. This CDR3 contains 13 residues. The CDR3 sequence is CASSLYSNEKLFF. Here the CDR3 DNA reads TGTGCCAGCAGTTTATATAGTAATGAAAAACTGTTTTTT.

This chain connects TRBV13 to TRBJ2-5; TRBD1 agrees at 7 bases. The junction had 7 bases not matched to a gene; V was cut back by 5 bases and J by 1 base. Germline loops: CDR1 PRHDT, CDR2 FYEKMQ (reference sequence). The CDR3 length is 15 residues. The CDR3 loop reads CASSPGTALQETQYF. The CDR3 bases are TGTGCCAGCAGCCCGGGGACAGCCCTCCAAGAGACCCAGTACTTC.

The V gene is TRBV27, the J gene TRBJ1-5; TRBD1 aligns across 7 bases. There are 15 residues in the CDR3. V trimming: 0 bases; J trimming: 2 bases; junction bases outside the gene matches: 1. Germline V gene sequence: CDR1 MNHEY, CDR2 SMNVEV (reference sequence). The DNA of the CDR3 is TGTGCCAGCAGTTTATCGACAGGGCGCAATCAGCCCCAGCATTTT. Translating it yields CASSLSTGRNQPQHF.

The chain combines TRBV11-3 with TRBJ2-7, with D perhaps matching TRBD2 (6 bases). Per germline, CDR1 SGHNT and CDR2 YENEEA. Trimming stripped 2 bases from V and 3 bases from J, with 17 bases between. The CDR3 contains 16 residues. CDR3 in amino acids: CASSLLGGKSVYEQYF. CDR3 nucleotide sequence: TGTGCCAGCAGCTTACTCGGCGGGAAAAGTGTCTACGAGCAGTACTTC.

This clone was found a few times. This rearrangement joins TRBV5-5 to TRBJ2-7; no clear D. The CDR3 runs to 17 residues. In germline, CDR1 is SGHKS, CDR2 YYEKEE (reference sequence). V was trimmed by 7 bases and J by 7 bases, leaving 30 bases between them. This CDR3 is CASAPGSAAIRAKEQYF. The DNA for the CDR3 is TGTGCCAGCGCCCCCGGGTCCGCCGCGATACGAGCTAAGGAGCAGTACTTC.

This chain links TRBV4-3 with TRBJ2-3, with TRBD1 matching 11 bases. CDR3 length: 18 amino acids. CDR1 and CDR2 (germline): LGHNA, YSLEER. The V gene end was trimmed by 0 bases and the J gene end by 3 bases; junction bases not matched to a gene: 8. For the CDR3, the DNA is TGCGCCAGCAGCCAAGAAGTGGGACAGGGGGGATGGACAGATACGCAGTATTTT. Its protein product is CASSQEVGQGGWTDTQYF.

This clone appeared once. V usage is TRBV2 and J usage is TRBJ1-6; 7 bases align to TRBD1. This CDR3 contains 13 residues. The junction had 4 bases not matched to a gene; V was cut back by 8 bases and J by 6 bases. Germline values: CDR1 SNHLY, CDR2 FYNNEI. The CDR3 DNA is TGTGCCAGCGGGACAGAAGTTAATTCACCCCTCCACTTT. Translated: CASGTEVNSPLHF.

This chain uses TRBV7-2 with TRBJ2-2, with a tentative D call TRBD2 (5 bases). Germline CDR1 reads SGHTA; CDR2 reads FQGNSA. The CDR3 is 14 residues long. V was trimmed by 1 base and J by 7 bases, leaving 10 bases between them. The DNA of the CDR3 is TGTGCCAGCAGCTTAGTTCTAGCCGTCGGGGAGCTGTTTTTT. It codes for CASSLVLAVGELFF.

This rearrangement joins TRBV28 to TRBJ2-1; 11 bases are shared with TRBD2. The CDR3 is 15 residues long. V was pared by 8 bases and J by 4 bases, with 7 bases of the junction left unmatched. CDR1 MDHEN and CDR2 SYDVKM come from the germline V gene. CDR3 nucleotide sequence: TGTGCCAGCCGGAATCGACTAGCGGGGTACAATGAGCAGTTCTTC. It codes for CASRNRLAGYNEQFF.

This clone was recorded a few times. The chain uses TRBV6-5 and TRBJ1-6; 7 bases align to TRBD1. Germline lookup yields CDR1 MNHEY and CDR2 SVGAGI. V was clipped by 8 bases and J by 9 bases; unmatched bases: 7. This CDR3 contains 13 residues. CDR3 DNA sequence: TGTGCCAGCGCATGGGACAGTGCTTCACCCCTCCACTTT. This codes for CASAWDSASPLHF.

The chain employs TRBV2 and TRBJ1-1; D is perhaps TRBD1 (5 bases). The CDR3 spans 13 residues. V was cut by 7 bases and J by 0 bases, with 9 bases left in between. CDR1 and CDR2 from the germline V gene are SNHLY and FYNNEI. CDR3 nucleotides: TGTGCCAGCACCGGACAAATGAACACTGAAGCTTTCTTT. Translating it yields CASTGQMNTEAFF.

Of note for this clone: The sample carries other DNA sequences with the same CDR3. The chain uses TRBV27 and TRBJ2-1; perhaps TRBD2 as D (5 bases). The V gene's germline CDR1 is MNHEY and CDR2 SMNVEV (reference sequence). Trimming cost V 0 bases and J 4 bases, with 10 bases left between them. The CDR3 length is 15 residues. In DNA, the CDR3 is TGTGCCAGCAGTTTATCGGCTAGCCCGTACAATGAGCAGTTCTTC. This encodes CASSLSASPYNEQFF.

The rearrangement uses TRBV3-1 (or the pseudogene TRBV3-2) and TRBJ2-7, with a possible D match to TRBD2 (6 bases). Between the trimmed V and J ends, which lost 0 bases and 4 bases, there was a span of 13 bases. This CDR3 is built from 15 residues. Germline V gene sequence: CDR1 LGHDT, CDR2 YNNKEL (reference sequence). The CDR3 DNA reads as TGTGCCAGCAGCCAAGATGGCCTAGCGAGGTACGAGCAGTACTTC. This codes for CASSQDGLARYEQYF.

The chain recombines TRBV19 with TRBJ2-1, with a possible D match to TRBD2 (6 bases). The V end was cut by 6 bases, the J end by 2 bases, with 17 bases between. Germline V gives CDR1 LNHDA, CDR2 SQIVND (reference sequence). The CDR3 totals 16 residues. The CDR3 sequence is CASSPRYSGTYNEQFF. The CDR3 nucleotides are TGTGCCAGTAGCCCACGCTATAGCGGAACCTACAATGAGCAGTTCTTC. Full variable domain (missing parts from reference TRBV19 and TRBJ2-1): DGGITQSPKYLFRKEGQNVTLSCEQNLNHDAMYWYRQDPGQGLRLIYYSQIVNDFQKGDIAEGYSVSREKKESFPLTVTSAQKNPTAFYLCASSPRYSGTYNEQFFGPGTRLTVL.

The V call is TRBV28, the J call TRBJ1-2; 12 bases map to TRBD1. Germline CDR1 reads MDHEN; CDR2 reads SYDVKM. J gave up 5 bases and V 6 bases, and 7 bases lay outside the gene matches. The CDR3 totals 15 residues. This CDR3 reads CASRGGQGAYYGYTF. The CDR3 nucleotides are TGTGCCAGCAGGGGGGGACAGGGGGCTTATTATGGCTACACCTTC.

For the CDR3, the DNA is TGTGCCAGCAGTTCCCTACCCGACAGGGCGGACAATGAGCAGTTCTTC. Residues: CASSSLPDRADNEQFF. V usage is TRBV6-6 and J usage is TRBJ2-1; 7 nucleotides match TRBD1. Germline CDR1 and CDR2: MNHNY and SVGAGI (reference sequence). V lost 4 bases to trimming and J lost 5 bases; unmatched junction nucleotides: 11. The length of the CDR3 is 16 residues.

V is TRBV5-4 and J is TRBJ2-2, with D uncertain. The CDR3 runs to 13 residues. Germline V lookup: CDR1 SGHNT, CDR2 YYREEE (reference sequence). V was shortened by 0 bases and J by 8 bases, with 8 bases between the two germline ends. CDR3 coding DNA: TGTGCCAGCAGCTTGGGGGCCGAGGGGGAGCTGTTTTTT. Encoded protein: CASSLGAEGELFF.

This clone was recorded once. The chain carries TRBV7-2 and TRBJ2-2, with unresolved D. The CDR3 runs 12 residues. Deletions cut 6 bases from V and 5 bases from J, with 7 bases between. Germline lookup yields CDR1 SGHTA and CDR2 FQGNSA. Here the CDR3 reads CASRFRTGELFF. CDR3 DNA: TGTGCCAGCAGGTTCAGGACCGGGGAGCTGTTTTTT.

The gene calls are TRBV4-2 and TRBJ1-1; the D gene is possibly TRBD1 (5 bases). Germline CDR1 LGHNA, CDR2 YNFKEQ. The V end was cut by 0 bases, the J end by 0 bases, with 8 bases between. The CDR3 runs 15 residues. The CDR3 DNA sequence: TGTGCCAGCAGCCAAGAGGCAGGGTTGAACACTGAAGCTTTCTTT. Its protein is CASSQEAGLNTEAFF.

Remarks on this clone: The junction departs from germline at one end; a sequencing error may be responsible. The chain uses TRBV7-7 and TRBJ2-1; D unresolved. CDR1 and CDR2 (germline): SSHAT, FNYEAQ (reference sequence). This CDR3 spans 15 amino acids. The CDR3 spells CASSLNRDSDNEQFF. The CDR3 region has the DNA TGTGCTAGCAGCTTAAATCGAGACTCAGACAATGAGCAGTTCTTC.